The clone carrying this T cell receptor beta chain was detected many times. Each CDR3 protein is one row after TCRdb ran MiXCR on the 5' RACE reads. This repertoire shows a few hundred thousand distinct CDR3 sequences, 3.6% found once; its top ten account for around 20%. This entry comes from a study of T cells after yellow fever vaccination. Study-wide background: Where fractions had low cell numbers, libraries were prepared from them with the SMART-Seq v4 Ultra Low Input RNA kit.

Trimming stripped 5 bases from V and 0 bases from J, with 19 bases between. Germline CDR1 and CDR2: SGHAT and FQNNGV. The CDR3 extends over 17 amino acids. The TCR sequence derives from a man aged 18 to 30 who received the YFV17D yellow fever vaccine. This rearrangement joins TRBV11-2 to TRBJ1-1; no clear D gene. The starting material was PBMCs, obtained 15 days after the yellow fever booster vaccination. Here the CDR3 reads CASSQRRKPKMNTEAFF. The CDR3 DNA reads TGTGCCAGCAGCCAACGTAGAAAGCCCAAAATGAACACTGAAGCTTTCTTT.